This T cell receptor beta chain was sequenced during a study of blood T cell repertoires in COVID-19 (TCRdb year 2020). Describing the broader study: Samples covering the acute and convalescent phases of COVID-19 were provided by collaborators in the United States, Italy and Spain. Deeply sampled blood TCRbeta repertoires from subjects exposed to, actively infected with, or recovered from COVID-19 were included in the dataset. The prospective study material was composed of cDNA or gDNA derived from T cells, B-cell-depleted T cells, or PBMCs. Sample metadata almost always included a de-identified subject ID, COVID-19 status, age in years and sex. The repertoires were released in a freely available public database meant as a resource for research on the immune response to SARS-CoV-2. Where available, HLA class I and class II types were taken from metadata supplied by the sample provider and were not determined by assay-based typing. The samples were drawn from two sources: the first 160 participants of the ongoing ImmuneRACE study, and some 1,300 subjects contributed by 6 global collaborators.

TCRbeta CDR3 regions were amplified from genomic DNA by means of the immunoSEQ Assay, a bias-controlled multiplex PCR. The paper's data handling went like this. Nucleated cell counts per sample were estimated from amplification of reference gene primers within the assay. To quantify the absolute abundance of each unique TCRbeta CDR3 rearrangement, sequence reads were collapsed and filtered. For each sample, productive Simpson clonality was calculated by taking the square root of Simpson's diversity index across productive rearrangements. Here the immuneACCESS table is served through TCRdb, limited to in-frame sequences with V and J called. Missing clones are a known gap in these copies; in checked studies unresolved V genes cover under half, and the rest lacks a known reason. V, J and clone size were drawn from that table, and D and trimming were deduced from the DNA. The table for this sample lists 73,000 or so clones; roughly 84% of them were counted only once. The ten largest make up 6% to 7% of the sample.

Here is what the overall study found, with its caveats: Clinical and demographic metadata were provided uncurated, with the amount varying by source and participant.

Comments on this clone: What antigen it recognizes has not been identified. No base qualities exist here, and no much larger clone lies one base off it.

For CDR1 and CDR2, the germline V gene lists LGHNA and YNFKEQ. After removal of 3 bases from V and 8 bases from J, the junction retains 6 bases not matched to a gene. From its cysteine to its phenylalanine, the CDR3 spans 13 amino acids. Only the CDR3 DNA stays, 39 bases, in frame from base 1. Whole blood was collected in K2EDTA tubes by collaborating institutions according to the institutions' own protocols. For TCRbeta analysis, collaborators shipped samples in one of three forms: frozen whole blood, isolated PBMCs, or DNA extracted from either of those sample types. Specimen: peripheral blood. Rearrangement joined TRBV4-2 to TRBJ1-2; 7 bases in between match TRBD1. This clonotype was obtained from a woman in her sixties or seventies with acute or convalescent COVID-19. The CDR3 protein: CASSHRGTVGYTF. The DNA sequence is as follows: TGTGCCAGCAGCCACCGCGGGACAGTAGGCTACACCTTC.